This TCR beta chain comes out of a study of blood T cell repertoires in COVID-19. Germline V gene data show CDR1 as LNHDA and CDR2 as SQIVND (reference sequence). The CDR3 has 17 amino acids. Between the trimmed V and J ends, which lost 3 bases and 8 bases, there was a span of 20 bases. Seattle-derived patients entered the study during active infection and were followed longitudinally. The repertoire was sequenced with immunoSEQ multiplex PCR; TCRdb's copy has only in-frame clones and lacks some. The table records over 200,000 clones, over 80% of them present only once. The chain has TRBV19 and TRBJ1-6, with a weak D call TRBD1 (5 bases). Source material: peripheral blood. The sequence was collected from a man aged 25 to 40 with COVID-19, enrolled during active disease. The CDR3 nucleotides read TGTGCCAGTAGTATGTCCCCCGGGGGGGTCAAGGATTCACCCCTCCACTTT. This encodes CASSMSPGGVKDSPLHF.